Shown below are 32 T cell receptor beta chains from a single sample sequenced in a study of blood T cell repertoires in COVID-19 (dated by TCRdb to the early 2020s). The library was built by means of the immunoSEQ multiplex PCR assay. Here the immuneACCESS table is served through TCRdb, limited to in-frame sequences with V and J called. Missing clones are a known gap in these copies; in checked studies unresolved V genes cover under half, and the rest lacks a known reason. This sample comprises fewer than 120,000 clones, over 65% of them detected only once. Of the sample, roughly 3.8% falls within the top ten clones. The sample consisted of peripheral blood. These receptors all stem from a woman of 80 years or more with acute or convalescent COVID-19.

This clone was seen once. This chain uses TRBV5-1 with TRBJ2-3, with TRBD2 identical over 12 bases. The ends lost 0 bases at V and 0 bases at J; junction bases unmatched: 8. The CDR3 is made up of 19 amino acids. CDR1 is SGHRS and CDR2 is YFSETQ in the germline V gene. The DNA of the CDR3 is TGCGCCAGCAGCTTGGTTGGGACTAGCGGGCCGGTTAGCACAGATACGCAGTATTTT. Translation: CASSLVGTSGPVSTDTQYF.

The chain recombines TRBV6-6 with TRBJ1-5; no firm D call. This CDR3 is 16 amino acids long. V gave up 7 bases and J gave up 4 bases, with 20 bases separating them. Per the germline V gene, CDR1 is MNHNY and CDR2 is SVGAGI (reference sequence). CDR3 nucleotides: TGTGCCAGCACCGCGACCACGGAGGGTGGGAATCAGCCCCAGCATTTT. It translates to CASTATTEGGNQPQHF.

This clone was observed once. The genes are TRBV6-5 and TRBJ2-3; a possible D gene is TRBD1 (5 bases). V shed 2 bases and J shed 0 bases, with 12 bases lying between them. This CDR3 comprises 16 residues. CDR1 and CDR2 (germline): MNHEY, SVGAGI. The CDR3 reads CASSYGRQPSTDTQYF. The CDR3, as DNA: TGTGCCAGCAGTTACGGTCGACAGCCGAGCACAGATACGCAGTATTTT.

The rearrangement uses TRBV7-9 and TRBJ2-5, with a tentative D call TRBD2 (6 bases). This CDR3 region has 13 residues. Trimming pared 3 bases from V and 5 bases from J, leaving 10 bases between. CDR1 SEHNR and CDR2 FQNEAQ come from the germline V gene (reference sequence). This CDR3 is CASSFRGGETQYF. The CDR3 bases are TGTGCCAGCAGCTTTAGAGGAGGGGAGACCCAGTACTTC.

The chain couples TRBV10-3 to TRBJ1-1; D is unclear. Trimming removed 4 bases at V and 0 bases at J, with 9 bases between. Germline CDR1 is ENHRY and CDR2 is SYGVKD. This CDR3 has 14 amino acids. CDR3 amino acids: CAISGGFMNTEAFF. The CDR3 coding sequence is TGTGCCATCAGTGGAGGGTTTATGAACACTGAAGCTTTCTTT.

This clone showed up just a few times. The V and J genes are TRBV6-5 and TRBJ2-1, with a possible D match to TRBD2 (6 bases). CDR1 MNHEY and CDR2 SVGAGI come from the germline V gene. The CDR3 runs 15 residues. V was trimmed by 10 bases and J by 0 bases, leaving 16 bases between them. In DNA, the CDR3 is TGTGCCACCAGATCCGGGGGAAGCTCCTACAATGAGCAGTTCTTC. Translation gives CATRSGGSSYNEQFF.

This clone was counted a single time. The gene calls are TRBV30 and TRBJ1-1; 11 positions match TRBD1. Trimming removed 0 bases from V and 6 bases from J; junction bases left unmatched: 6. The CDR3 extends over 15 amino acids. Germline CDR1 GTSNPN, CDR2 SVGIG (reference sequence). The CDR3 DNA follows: TGTGCCTGGAGTGTAAGGGACAGGGGGTCCGCTGAAGCTTTCTTT. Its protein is CAWSVRDRGSAEAFF.

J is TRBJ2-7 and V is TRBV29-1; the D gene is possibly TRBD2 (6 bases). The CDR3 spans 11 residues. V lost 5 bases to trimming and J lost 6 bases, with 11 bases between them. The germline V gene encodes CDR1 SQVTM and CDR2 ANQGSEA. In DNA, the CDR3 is TGCAGCGTTCAGCAGGGAGGCGAGCAGTACTTC. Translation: CSVQQGGEQYF.

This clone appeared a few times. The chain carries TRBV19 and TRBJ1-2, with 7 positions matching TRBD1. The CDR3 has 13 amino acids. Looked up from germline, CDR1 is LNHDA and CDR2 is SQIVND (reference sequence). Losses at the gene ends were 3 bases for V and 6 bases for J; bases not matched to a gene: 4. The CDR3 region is CASSMGQRDGYTF. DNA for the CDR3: TGTGCCAGTAGTATGGGACAGCGAGATGGCTACACCTTC.

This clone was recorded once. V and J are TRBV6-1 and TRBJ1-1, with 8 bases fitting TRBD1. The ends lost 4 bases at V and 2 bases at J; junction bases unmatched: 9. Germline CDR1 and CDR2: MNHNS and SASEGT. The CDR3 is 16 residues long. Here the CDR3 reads CASSASSGGFNTEAFF. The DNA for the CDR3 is TGTGCCAGCAGTGCTAGCTCAGGGGGCTTTAACACTGAAGCTTTCTTT.

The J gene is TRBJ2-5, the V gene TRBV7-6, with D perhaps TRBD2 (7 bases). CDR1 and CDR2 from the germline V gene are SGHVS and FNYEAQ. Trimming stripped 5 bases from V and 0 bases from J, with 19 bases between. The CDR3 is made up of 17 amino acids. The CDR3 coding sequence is TGTGCCAGCAGCCCGGGGGGCCAAGGAGAGTACCAAGAGACCCAGTACTTC. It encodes CASSPGGQGEYQETQYF.

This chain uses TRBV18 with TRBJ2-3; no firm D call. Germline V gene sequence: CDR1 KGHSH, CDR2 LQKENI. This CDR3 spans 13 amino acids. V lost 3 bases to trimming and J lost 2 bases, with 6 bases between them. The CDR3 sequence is CASSPGVTDTQYF. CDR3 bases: TGTGCCAGCTCACCCGGTGTCACAGATACGCAGTATTTT.

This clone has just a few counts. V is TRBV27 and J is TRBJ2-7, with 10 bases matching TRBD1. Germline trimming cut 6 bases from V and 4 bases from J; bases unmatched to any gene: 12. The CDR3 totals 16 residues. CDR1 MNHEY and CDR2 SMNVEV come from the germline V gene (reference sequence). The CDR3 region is CASRFTGTGVGYEQYF. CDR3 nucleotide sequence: TGTGCCAGCAGATTTACCGGGACAGGGGTTGGGTACGAGCAGTACTTC.

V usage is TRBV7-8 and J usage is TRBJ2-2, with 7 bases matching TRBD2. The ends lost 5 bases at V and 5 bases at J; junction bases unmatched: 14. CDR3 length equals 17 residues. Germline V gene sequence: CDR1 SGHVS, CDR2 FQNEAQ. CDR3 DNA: TGTGCCAGCAGCGTAGGGGCAGCTAGCGGTTATACCGGGGAGCTGTTTTTT. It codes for CASSVGAASGYTGELFF.

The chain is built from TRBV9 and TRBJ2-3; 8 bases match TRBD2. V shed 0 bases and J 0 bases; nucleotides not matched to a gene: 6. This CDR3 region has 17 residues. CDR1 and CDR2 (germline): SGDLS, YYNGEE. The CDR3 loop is CASSVVSGGSSTDTQYF. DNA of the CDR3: TGTGCCAGCAGCGTAGTAAGCGGGGGTTCTAGCACAGATACGCAGTATTTT.

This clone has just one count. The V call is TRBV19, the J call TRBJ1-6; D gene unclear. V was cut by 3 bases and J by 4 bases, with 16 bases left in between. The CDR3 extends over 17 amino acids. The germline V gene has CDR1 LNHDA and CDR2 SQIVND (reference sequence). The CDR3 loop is CASSIPQRRGYNSPLHF. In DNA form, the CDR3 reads TGTGCCAGTAGTATCCCCCAGCGTCGCGGGTATAATTCACCCCTCCACTTT.

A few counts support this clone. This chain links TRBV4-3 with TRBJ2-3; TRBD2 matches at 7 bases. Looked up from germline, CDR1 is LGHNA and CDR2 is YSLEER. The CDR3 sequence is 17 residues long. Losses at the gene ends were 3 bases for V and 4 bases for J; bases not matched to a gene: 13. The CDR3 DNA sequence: TGCGCCAGCAGCCAGGGAAAGACTAGCAGAGGAGCAGATACGCAGTATTTT. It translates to CASSQGKTSRGADTQYF.

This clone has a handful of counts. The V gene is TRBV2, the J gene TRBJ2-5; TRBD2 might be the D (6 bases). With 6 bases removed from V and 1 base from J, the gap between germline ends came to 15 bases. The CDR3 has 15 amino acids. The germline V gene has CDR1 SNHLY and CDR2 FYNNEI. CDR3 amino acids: CASREVGGVQETQYF. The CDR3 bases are TGTGCCAGCAGGGAGGTCGGCGGGGTCCAAGAGACCCAGTACTTC.

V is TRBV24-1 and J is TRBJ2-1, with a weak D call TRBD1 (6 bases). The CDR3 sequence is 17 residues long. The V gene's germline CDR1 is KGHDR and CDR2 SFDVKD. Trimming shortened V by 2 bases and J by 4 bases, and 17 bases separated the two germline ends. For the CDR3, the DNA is TGTGCCACCAGTGATTCCGGGCCACAGGGAGTTTACAATGAGCAGTTCTTC. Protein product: CATSDSGPQGVYNEQFF.

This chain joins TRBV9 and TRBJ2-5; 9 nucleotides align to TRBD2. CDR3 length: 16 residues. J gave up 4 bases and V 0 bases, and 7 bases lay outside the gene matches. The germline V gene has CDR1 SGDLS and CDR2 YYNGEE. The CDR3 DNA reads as TGTGCCAGCAGCGTAGGAGCGGGGGGCCGTCCAGAGACCCAGTACTTC. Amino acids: CASSVGAGGRPETQYF. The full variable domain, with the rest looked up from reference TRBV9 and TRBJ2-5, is DSGVTQTPKHLITATGQRVTLRCSPRSGDLSVYWYQQSLDQGLQFLIQYYNGEERAKGNILERFSAQQFPDLHSELNLSSLELGDSALYFCASSVGAGGRPETQYFGPGTRLLVL.

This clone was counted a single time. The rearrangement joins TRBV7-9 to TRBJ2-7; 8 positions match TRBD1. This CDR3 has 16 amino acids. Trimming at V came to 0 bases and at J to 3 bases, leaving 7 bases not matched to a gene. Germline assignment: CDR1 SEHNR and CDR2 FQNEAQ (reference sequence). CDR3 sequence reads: CASSLAPGGIVYEQYF. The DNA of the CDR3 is TGTGCCAGCAGCTTAGCACCAGGGGGCATCGTCTACGAGCAGTACTTC.

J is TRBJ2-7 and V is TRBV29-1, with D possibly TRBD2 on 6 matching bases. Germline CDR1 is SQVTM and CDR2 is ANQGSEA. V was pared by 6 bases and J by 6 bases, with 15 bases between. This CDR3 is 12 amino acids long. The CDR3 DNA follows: TGCAGCGTCCCCCGGGGGAGTGGCGAGCAGTACTTC. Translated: CSVPRGSGEQYF.

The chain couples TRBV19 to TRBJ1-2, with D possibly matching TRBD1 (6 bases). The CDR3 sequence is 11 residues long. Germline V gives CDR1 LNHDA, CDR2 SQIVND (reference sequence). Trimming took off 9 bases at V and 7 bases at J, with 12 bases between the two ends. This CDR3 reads CASYQGSGYTF. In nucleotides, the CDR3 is TGTGCCAGCTATCAGGGGTCTGGCTACACCTTC. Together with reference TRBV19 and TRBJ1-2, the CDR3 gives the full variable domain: DGGITQSPKYLFRKEGQNVTLSCEQNLNHDAMYWYRQDPGQGLRLIYYSQIVNDFQKGDIAEGYSVSREKKESFPLTVTSAQKNPTAFYLCASYQGSGYTFGSGTRLTVV.

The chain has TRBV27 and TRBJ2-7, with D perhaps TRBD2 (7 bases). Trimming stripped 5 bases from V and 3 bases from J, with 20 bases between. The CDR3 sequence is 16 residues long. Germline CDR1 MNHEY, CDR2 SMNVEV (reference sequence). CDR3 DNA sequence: TGTGCCAGCAGTCCCCAAGGGGGGGCCGGGATCTACGAGCAGTACTTC. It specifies CASSPQGGAGIYEQYF.

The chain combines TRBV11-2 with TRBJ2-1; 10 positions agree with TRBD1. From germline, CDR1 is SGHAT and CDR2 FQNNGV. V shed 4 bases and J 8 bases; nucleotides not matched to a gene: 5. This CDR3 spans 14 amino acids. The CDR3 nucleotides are TGTGCCAGCAGCTCCGGACAGGGGGTGTATGAGCAGTTCTTC. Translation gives CASSSGQGVYEQFF.

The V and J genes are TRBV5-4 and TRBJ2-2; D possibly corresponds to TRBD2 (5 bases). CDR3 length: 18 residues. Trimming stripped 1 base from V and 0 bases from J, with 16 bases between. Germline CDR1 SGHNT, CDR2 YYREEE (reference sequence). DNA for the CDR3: TGTGCCAGCAGCTTGTCGGGCCGGGGTTCCGCGAACACCGGGGAGCTGTTTTTT. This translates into CASSLSGRGSANTGELFF.

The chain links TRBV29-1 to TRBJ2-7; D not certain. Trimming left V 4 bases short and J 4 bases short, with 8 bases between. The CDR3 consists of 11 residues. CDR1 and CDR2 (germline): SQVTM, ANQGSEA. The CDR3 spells CSVGHQYEQYF. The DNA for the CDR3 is TGCAGCGTTGGACATCAGTACGAGCAGTACTTC.

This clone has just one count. CDR3 sequence reads: CASSPLGGIYNEQFF. The CDR3 DNA reads as TGTGCCAGCAGCCCTTTGGGAGGGATCTACAATGAGCAGTTCTTC. The V call is TRBV3-1 (or the pseudogene TRBV3-2), the J call TRBJ2-1, with 7 bases matching TRBD2. The V segment lost 4 bases and the J segment 3 bases; nucleotides outside the gene matches: 6. The germline CDR1 and CDR2 sequences are LGHDT and YNNKEL (reference sequence). This CDR3 contains 15 residues.

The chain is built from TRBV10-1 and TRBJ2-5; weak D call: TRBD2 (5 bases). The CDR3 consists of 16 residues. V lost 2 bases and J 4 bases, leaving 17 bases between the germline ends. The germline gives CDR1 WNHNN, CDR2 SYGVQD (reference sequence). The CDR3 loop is CASSEVGSPGRETQYF. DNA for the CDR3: TGCGCCAGCAGTGAGGTGGGCAGCCCTGGGAGAGAGACCCAGTACTTC.

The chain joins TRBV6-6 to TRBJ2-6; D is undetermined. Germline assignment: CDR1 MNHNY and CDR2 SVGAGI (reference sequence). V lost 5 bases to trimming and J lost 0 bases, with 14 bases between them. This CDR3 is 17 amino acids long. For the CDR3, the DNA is TGTGCCAGCAGTCCACGGTCCCGCCTCTCTGGGGCCAACGTCCTGACTTTC. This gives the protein CASSPRSRLSGANVLTF.

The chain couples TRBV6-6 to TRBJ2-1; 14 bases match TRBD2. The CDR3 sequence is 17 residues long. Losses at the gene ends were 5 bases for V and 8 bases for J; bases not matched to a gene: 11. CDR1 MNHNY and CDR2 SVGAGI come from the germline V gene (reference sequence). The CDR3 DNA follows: TGTGCCAGCAGTCTGCTGGGACTAGCGGGAGTACTCGATGAGCAGTTCTTC. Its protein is CASSLLGLAGVLDEQFF.

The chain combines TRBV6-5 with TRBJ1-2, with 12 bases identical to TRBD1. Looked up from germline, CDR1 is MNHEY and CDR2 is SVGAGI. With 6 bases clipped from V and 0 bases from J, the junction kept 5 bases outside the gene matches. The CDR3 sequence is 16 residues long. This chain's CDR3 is CASRYRDRGPNYGYTF. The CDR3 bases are TGTGCCAGCAGGTACCGGGACAGGGGGCCTAACTATGGCTACACCTTC.